A single TCR beta chain is shown here with its context. The antigen is not known. Treatment denoted: some 20 received Ad26.COV2.S at low or high dose, single or two shots; a few received placebo; per-sample allocation not given. Sampling occurred on day 63 after the first vaccine or placebo injection. Adults aged 18-55 years in Boston included the donor. The CDR3 has 16 residues. After removal of 5 bases from V and 6 bases from J, the junction contained 9 bases not matched to a gene. Looked up from germline, CDR1 is SGHVS and CDR2 is FNYEAQ. Generated by immunoSEQ multiplex PCR, the TCRdb table keeps only in-frame clones and is missing some. The data show some 340,000 clones, about 86% seen once. The record originates from a study of Ad26.COV2.S vaccination and SARS-CoV-2 variants. Study-wide background: It was the COV1001 Ad26.COV2.S trial arm that included the donor. Each vaccinee took Ad26.COV2.S intramuscularly, once or twice 56 days apart. General study points: Substantial response breadth was reportedly seen for spike-specific CD8+ and CD4+ T cells after vaccination.

The rearrangement uses TRBV7-6 and TRBJ2-3, with 12 bases that match TRBD2. The source material was peripheral blood, sampled in a trial of Ad26.COV2.S vaccine versus placebo. This receptor was identified in a person aged 18-65 years who received the Ad26.COV2.S COVID-19 vaccine or a placebo. The CDR3 here is CASSATSGGFRDTQYF. The DNA for the CDR3 is TGTGCCAGCAGCGCTACTAGCGGGGGGTTTCGGGATACGCAGTATTTT.